The 5 T cell receptor beta chains reported below all come from one sample, sequenced in a study of response to subunit inactivated influenza vaccine. TCRdb reprocessed the RT-PCR reads with MiXCR, giving one entry per CDR3 protein. The repertoire has about 780,000 distinct CDR3 sequences, around a sixth of them found once; the top ten carry under 13%. The material was PBMCs from blood, obtained more than 4 days after vaccination. The receptors stem from a man aged 50 or older who received an inactivated influenza vaccine.

This clonotype was observed a few times. V usage is TRBV2 and J usage is TRBJ2-1; a possible D gene is TRBD2 (5 bases). Looked up from germline, CDR1 is SNHLY and CDR2 is FYNNEI. Between the trimmed V and J ends, which lost 3 bases and 13 bases, there was a span of 10 bases. The CDR3 is 11 residues long. CDR3 DNA sequence: TGTGCCAGCAGTGATGAGGGTAGACAGTTCTTC. Amino acid sequence: CASSDEGRQFF.

The genes are TRBV15 and TRBJ2-1; D not resolved. Looked up from germline, CDR1 is LNHNV and CDR2 is YYDKDF (reference sequence). Trimming removed 0 bases from V and 9 bases from J, with 12 bases in between. The CDR3 runs 14 residues. CDR3 sequence (DNA): TGTGCCACCAGCAGAGATCGTGGGCTTTTTGAGCAGTTCTTC. This codes for CATSRDRGLFEQFF.

The genes are TRBV29-1 and TRBJ1-4, with 10 positions matching TRBD1. V gave up 7 bases and J gave up 11 bases; unmatched junction bases: 10. The germline gives CDR1 SQVTM, CDR2 ANQGSEA. The CDR3 covers 13 residues. The CDR3 sequence: CSATGTGAYKLFF. CDR3 DNA sequence: TGCAGCGCCACCGGGACAGGGGCTTATAAACTGTTTTTT.

In this sample, this clonotype turned up a few times. The J gene is TRBJ2-2, the V gene TRBV20-1; D remains ambiguous. V was shortened by 0 bases and J by 0 bases, with 23 bases between the two germline ends. Germline CDR1 reads DFQATT; CDR2 reads SNEGSKA (reference sequence). This CDR3 has 20 amino acids. CDR3 sequence (DNA): TGCAGTGCTAGAGAGGTAGGCGAGCGATACGATTTCGCGAACACCGGGGAGCTGTTTTTT. Amino acids: CSAREVGERYDFANTGELFF.

The V and J genes are TRBV2 and TRBJ1-1; 8 bases are shared with TRBD1. The CDR3 runs to 15 residues. CDR1 is SNHLY and CDR2 is FYNNEI in the germline V gene. The V and J ends lost 10 bases and 6 bases, in that order; junction bases with no gene match: 16. CDR3 amino acids: CANDRAQGGFAEAFF. The CDR3 bases are TGTGCCAACGACCGGGCACAGGGGGGTTTCGCTGAAGCTTTCTTT.